The 24 T cell receptor beta chains below were found in one sample sequenced in a study of regulatory T cells in long-lasting Graves disease. This sample's time point: newly diagnosed GD, antithyroid drugs for less than 3 months. From RNA extracted from PBMCs, the TCR library was made. Relying on iRepertoire HTBI primers and Arm-PCR of CDR3 regions, the team built TCR beta libraries. TCRdb itself ran the multiplex PCR reads through MiXCR, one entry per CDR3 protein. The sample has fewer than 450,000 distinct CDR3 sequences; approximately 16% are singletons. The data also belong to a second study, concerning T cells in Graves' hyperthyroidism and ophthalmopathy.

The starting material was peripheral blood mononuclear cells (PBMCs), obtained at new diagnosis, from a patient treated with antithyroid drugs. These receptors all come from a woman aged 40 to 49 with Graves disease.

This clonotype was counted many times. V usage is TRBV20-1 and J usage is TRBJ1-1; no clear D. The CDR3 contains 15 residues. Trimming shortened V by 4 bases and J by 0 bases, and 15 bases separated the two germline ends. Germline V gene data show CDR1 as DFQATT and CDR2 as SNEGSKA (reference sequence). Here the CDR3 DNA reads TGCAGTGCTACACCCCCCTGGTCATTGAACACTGAAGCTTTCTTT. Protein: CSATPPWSLNTEAFF.

This sequence joins TRBV11-1 and TRBJ1-4; D call uncertain. The V and J ends lost 1 base and 6 bases respectively, with 12 bases between them. This CDR3 is built from 15 residues. Per the germline V gene, CDR1 is SGHAT and CDR2 is FQDESV (reference sequence). CDR3 sequence: CASSLGDPKDEKLFF. In DNA form, the CDR3 reads TGTGCCAGCAGCTTAGGAGACCCTAAGGATGAAAAACTGTTTTTT.

V is TRBV11-2 and J is TRBJ1-4, with D possibly TRBD1 on 5 matching bases. Germline loops: CDR1 SGHAT, CDR2 FQNNGV. Trimming left V 1 base short and J 9 bases short, with 12 bases between. The CDR3 is 14 residues long. CDR3 coding DNA: TGTGCCAGCAGCTTAGGTCCAGGGAGTAAAAAACTGTTTTTT. Protein sequence: CASSLGPGSKKLFF.

This clonotype was seen at least ten times. The V gene is TRBV11-2, the J gene TRBJ2-7; 10 nucleotides line up with TRBD2. The length of the CDR3 is 16 residues. Germline lookup yields CDR1 SGHAT and CDR2 FQNNGV. J gave up 2 bases and V 7 bases, and 11 bases lay outside the gene matches. The CDR3 nucleotides are TGTGCCAGCACCGACTGGGCTAGCGGGAGCCCCTACGAGCAGTACTTC. It codes for CASTDWASGSPYEQYF.

This chain's CDR3 is CASSLAILGGSSYNEQFF. CDR3 DNA: TGTGCCAGCAGCTTGGCAATTTTGGGGGGGAGCTCCTACAATGAGCAGTTCTTC. The rearrangement uses TRBV5-6 and TRBJ2-1; 7 nucleotides agree with TRBD2. CDR3 length: 18 residues. The germline gives CDR1 SGHDT, CDR2 YYEEEE. V lost 0 bases, J lost 0 bases, and 9 bases stayed unmatched. Variable domain in full (rest from reference TRBV5-6 and TRBJ2-1): DAGVTQSPTHLIKTRGQQVTLRCSPKSGHDTVSWYQQALGQGPQFIFQYYEEEERQRGNFPDRFSGHQFPNYSSELNVNALLLGDSALYLCASSLAILGGSSYNEQFFGPGTRLTVL.

A remark on this clonotype: This likely traces to a read error, being one base from a far larger clone. The gene calls are TRBV6-1 and TRBJ1-1; D remains ambiguous. The V end was cut by 2 bases, the J end by 0 bases, with 1 base between. The CDR3 has 12 residues. Germline loops: CDR1 MNHNS, CDR2 SASEGT. The CDR3 sequence is CASSEMNTEAFF. Written as DNA, the CDR3 is TGTGCCAGCAGTGAAATGAACACTGAAGCTTTCTTT.

This clonotype was counted a few times. The chain employs TRBV4-2 and TRBJ2-1; D is unclear. The CDR3 length is 13 residues. CDR1 is LGHNA, CDR2 YNFKEQ, per germline. V lost 0 bases, J lost 8 bases, and 8 bases lay in between. CDR3 DNA sequence: TGTGCCAGCAGCCAAGATATAACCGATGAGCAGTTCTTC. This translates into CASSQDITDEQFF.

Many counts were recorded for this clonotype. This CDR3 reads CSVGDRGRNEQFF. The CDR3 bases are TGCAGCGTTGGGGACAGGGGGCGTAATGAGCAGTTCTTC. The V call is TRBV29-1, the J call TRBJ2-1; 12 nucleotides align to TRBD1. Germline V gene sequence: CDR1 SQVTM, CDR2 ANQGSEA. Trimming took 4 bases from V and 7 from J; bases not matched to a gene: 2. CDR3 length: 13 amino acids.

This clonotype was seen at least ten times. V gene TRBV12-3 or TRBV12-4 combines with J gene TRBJ1-2; a weak D match, TRBD1 (5 bases). The CDR3 is 13 amino acids. Trimming took off 3 bases at V and 6 bases at J, with 11 bases between the two ends. The CDR3 sequence: CASSFGGENGYTF. The CDR3 DNA reads as TGTGCCAGCAGTTTTGGAGGGGAGAATGGCTACACCTTC.

This clonotype was seen a handful of times. The V and J genes are TRBV25-1 and TRBJ2-1; tentatively, D is TRBD1 (6 bases). V gave up 9 bases and J gave up 8 bases, with 20 bases separating them. The CDR3 covers 14 residues. The germline gives CDR1 MGHDK, CDR2 SYGVNS. CDR3 in amino acids: CASTLGHSGDEQFF. The CDR3, as DNA: TGTGCCAGTACCTTGGGACACTCTGGGGATGAGCAGTTCTTC.

V gene TRBV28 combines with J gene TRBJ1-5; 7 nucleotides line up with TRBD1. J was trimmed by 3 bases and V by 8 bases; bases with no gene match: 7. The CDR3 sequence is 14 residues long. The germline V gene has CDR1 MDHEN and CDR2 SYDVKM. In nucleotides, the CDR3 is TGTGCCAGCGGTGGGGACAGTCTCAATCAGCCCCAGCATTTT. Amino acids: CASGGDSLNQPQHF.

CDR3 sequence: CASSFVSGNTIYF. Here the CDR3 DNA reads TGTGCCAGCAGTTTCGTCAGCGGAAACACCATATATTTT. The chain couples TRBV28 to TRBJ1-3; D unresolved. Germline V gene lookup returns CDR1 MDHEN and CDR2 SYDVKM. The CDR3 has 13 residues. Trimming removed 3 bases at V and 4 bases at J, with 7 bases between.

This clonotype has at least ten counts. This rearrangement joins TRBV2 to TRBJ2-3; possibly TRBD1 for D (6 bases). Trimming left V 6 bases short and J 2 bases short, with 15 bases between. Germline values: CDR1 SNHLY, CDR2 FYNNEI. This CDR3 has 15 amino acids. The CDR3 loop is CASSRQVKDTDTQYF. Written as DNA, the CDR3 is TGTGCCAGCAGCCGACAGGTGAAGGACACAGATACGCAGTATTTT.

This clonotype occurred a few times. The chain uses TRBV6-2 or TRBV6-3 and TRBJ2-5; TRBD1 agrees at 8 bases. CDR1 and CDR2 from the germline V gene are MNHEY and SVGEGT. With 6 bases clipped from V and 1 base from J, the junction kept 10 bases outside the gene matches. The CDR3 covers 16 residues. CDR3 in amino acids: CASRQGDSGVQETQYF. CDR3 DNA sequence: TGTGCCAGCAGACAGGGGGACTCGGGCGTCCAAGAGACCCAGTACTTC.

This clonotype was seen ten or more times. The chain has TRBV6-5 and TRBJ2-2; D perhaps matches TRBD2 (6 bases). The V gene lost 4 bases and the J gene lost 6 bases, with 9 bases spanning the gap. CDR3 size: 13 residues. Germline CDR1 is MNHEY and CDR2 is SVGAGI. The CDR3 reads CASSSGEAGELFF. The CDR3 bases are TGTGCCAGCAGTTCGGGAGAAGCCGGGGAGCTGTTTTTT.

This clonotype was counted ten times or more. This chain connects TRBV30 to TRBJ1-1, with a possible D match to TRBD1 (6 bases). V lost 0 bases and J lost 3, with 14 bases in between. The CDR3 runs 15 residues. CDR1 GTSNPN and CDR2 SVGIG come from the germline V gene (reference sequence). In nucleotides, the CDR3 is TGTGCCTGGAGTGTAGTCGCGACAGGAGACACTGAAGCTTTCTTT. Encoded protein: CAWSVVATGDTEAFF.

A few counts support this clonotype. The rearrangement joins TRBV4-3 to TRBJ2-7, with TRBD2 matching 9 bases. Germline CDR1 is LGHNA and CDR2 is YSLEER. The V and J ends lost 0 bases and 2 bases, in that order; junction bases with no gene match: 5. The CDR3 contains 16 residues. The CDR3 DNA reads as TGCGCCAGCAGCCAAGATCGTGCGGGAGGGCCCTACGAGCAGTACTTC. Translating it yields CASSQDRAGGPYEQYF.

The J gene is TRBJ2-4, the V gene TRBV29-1, with 9 bases aligning to TRBD1. The CDR3 is made up of 14 amino acids. CDR1 is SQVTM, CDR2 ANQGSEA, per germline. Trimming at V came to 3 bases and at J to 3 bases, leaving 3 bases not matched to a gene. CDR3 bases: TGCAGCGTTGAGGAGACAGGGGGCAAAAACATTCAGTACTTC. Amino acids: CSVEETGGKNIQYF.

This clonotype occurred many times. Compared with germline, one end of the junction differs, possibly owing to a read error. CDR3 amino acids: CASSLGWTGVANEQFF. The CDR3 region has the DNA TGTGCCAGCAGCCTAGGGTGGACAGGGGTTGCCAATGAGCAGTTCTTC. The chain couples TRBV13 to TRBJ2-1; 9 bases fit TRBD1. This CDR3 comprises 16 residues. Germline V lookup: CDR1 PRHDT, CDR2 FYEKMQ (reference sequence).

This clonotype was found a few times. This chain uses TRBV20-1 with TRBJ2-1; D may be TRBD2 (6 bases). V dropped 6 bases and J dropped 2 bases, with 14 bases sitting between them. This CDR3 region has 14 residues. Germline lookup yields CDR1 DFQATT and CDR2 SNEGSKA (reference sequence). CDR3 loop: CSAARRGTYNEQFF. The CDR3 coding sequence is TGCAGTGCGGCTAGGAGGGGAACCTACAATGAGCAGTTCTTC.

This clonotype was counted a few times. V and J are TRBV3-1 and TRBJ2-7; D might be TRBD2 (5 bases). V was trimmed by 4 bases and J by 3 bases, leaving 13 bases between them. The germline gives CDR1 LGHDT, CDR2 YNNKEL (reference sequence). The CDR3 extends over 14 amino acids. CDR3 amino acids: CASSPAREFYEQYF. CDR3 nucleotides: TGTGCCAGCAGCCCTGCCCGGGAATTCTACGAGCAGTACTTC.

This clonotype has more than one count but fewer than ten. The chain couples TRBV30 to TRBJ2-2; TRBD2 agrees at 8 bases. Losses at the gene ends were 4 bases for V and 4 bases for J; bases not matched to a gene: 5. This CDR3 contains 14 residues. CDR1 GTSNPN and CDR2 SVGIG come from the germline V gene (reference sequence). The CDR3 DNA follows: TGTGCCTGGACGGGGGGGCCGGGCACCGGGGAGCTGTTTTTT. The encoded protein is CAWTGGPGTGELFF. Based on the CDR3 plus reference TRBV30 and TRBJ2-2, the full variable domain is SQTIHQWPATLVQPVGSPLSLECTVEGTSNPNLYWYRQAAGRGLQLLFYSVGIGQISSEVPQNLSASRPQDRQFILSSKKLLLSDSGFYLCAWTGGPGTGELFFGEGSRLTVL.

This clonotype has more than one count but fewer than ten. The J gene is TRBJ2-3, the V gene TRBV20-1; possible D gene TRBD1, 6 bases. CDR1 and CDR2 from the germline V gene are DFQATT and SNEGSKA (reference sequence). V lost 6 bases and J 4 bases, leaving 14 bases between the germline ends. The CDR3 length is 13 residues. CDR3 DNA sequence: TGCAGTGCCCCGCAGGGGAGCCCAGATACGCAGTATTTT. It codes for CSAPQGSPDTQYF.

The chain carries TRBV30 and TRBJ2-7, with D maybe TRBD2 (7 bases). Per the germline V gene, CDR1 is GTSNPN and CDR2 is SVGIG (reference sequence). Trimming cost V 2 bases and J 5 bases, with 19 bases left between them. The CDR3 spans 15 residues. The CDR3 DNA is TGTGCCTGGAGTAAGGGGGGGGGCGTCCCCCACGAGCAGTACTTC. Translating gives CAWSKGGGVPHEQYF.